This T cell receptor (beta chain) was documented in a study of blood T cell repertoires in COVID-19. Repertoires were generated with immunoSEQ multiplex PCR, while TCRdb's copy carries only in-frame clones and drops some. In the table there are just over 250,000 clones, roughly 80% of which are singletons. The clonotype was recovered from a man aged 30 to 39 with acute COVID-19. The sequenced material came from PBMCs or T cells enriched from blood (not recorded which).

This CDR3 reads CASLRGRDPGSGANVLTF. For the CDR3, the DNA is TGTGCCAGTCTGAGGGGGAGGGACCCAGGCTCTGGGGCCAACGTCCTGACTTTC. This rearrangement joins TRBV9 to TRBJ2-6, with a tentative D call TRBD2 (7 bases). Trimming pared 8 bases from V and 0 bases from J, leaving 21 bases between. The CDR3 has 18 amino acids. The germline CDR1 and CDR2 sequences are SGDLS and YYNGEE.